One sample yielded the 21 T cell receptor beta chains listed below, sequenced in a study of shared clonotypes between healthy human individuals. The method was immunoSEQ multiplex PCR; TCRdb's version includes in-frame clones alone and lacks a portion of them. The data hold millions of clones, with 90% to 95% observed a single time. Sequencing was performed on naive CD4+ T cells from PBMCs. Subset given: CD45RA+ positively selected. These receptor sequences come from a man aged 18 to 35 in good health. Some clones in this sample may be carry-over from other donors' samples.

The V call is TRBV4-1, the J call TRBJ1-1; TRBD1 matches 7 bases. J was trimmed by 1 base and V by 4 bases; bases with no gene match: 3. The CDR3 is 14 amino acids. Germline values: CDR1 MGHRA, CDR2 YSYEKL. The CDR3 region is CASSRGTANTEAFF. The CDR3, as DNA: TGCGCCAGCAGCCGAGGGACAGCGAACACTGAAGCTTTCTTT.

For the CDR3, the DNA is TGCAGTGTGGGACCTCGGTACGAGCAGTACTTC. Its protein is CSVGPRYEQYF. The chain uses TRBV20-1 and TRBJ2-7, with D perhaps TRBD1 or TRBD2 (5 bases each). With 7 bases removed from V and 4 bases from J, the gap between germline ends came to 11 bases. CDR1 is DFQATT, CDR2 SNEGSKA, per germline (reference sequence). The CDR3 is 11 residues long.

This chain uses TRBV6-4 with TRBJ2-3; 8 bases are a match to TRBD2. Germline V gives CDR1 MRHNA, CDR2 SNTAGT. V gave up 3 bases and J gave up 2 bases; unmatched junction bases: 1. The CDR3 is 14 residues long. Here the CDR3 reads CASSDSGATDTQYF. DNA for the CDR3: TGTGCCAGCAGTGATAGCGGGGCCACAGATACGCAGTATTTT.

The chain has TRBV6-6 and TRBJ2-2; D not certain. Germline V gives CDR1 MNHNY, CDR2 SVGAGI (reference sequence). CDR3 length: 12 residues. Trimming removed 6 bases from V and 5 bases from J, with 7 bases in between. The CDR3 region is CASSLGTGELFF. For the CDR3, the DNA is TGTGCCAGCAGCCTAGGGACCGGGGAGCTGTTTTTT.

The J gene is TRBJ1-3, the V gene TRBV28, with a possible D match to TRBD1 (5 bases). The germline V gene has CDR1 MDHEN and CDR2 SYDVKM. V lost 7 bases to trimming and J lost 5 bases, with 15 bases between them. The CDR3 extends over 14 amino acids. As DNA, the CDR3 is TGTGCCAGCACCCCGGCAGGGACCCGAAACACCATATATTTT. Its translation is CASTPAGTRNTIYF.

This clone was picked up one time. This rearrangement joins TRBV7-8 to TRBJ2-5; D is perhaps TRBD1 or TRBD2 (6 bases each). The germline CDR1 and CDR2 sequences are SGHVS and FQNEAQ. V was shortened by 5 bases and J by 10 bases, with 20 bases between the two germline ends. The CDR3 is made up of 14 amino acids. Here the CDR3 reads CASSPRSQGGGQYF. The CDR3 DNA reads TGTGCCAGCAGCCCCCGATCCCAAGGAGGGGGCCAGTACTTC.

This clone was seen once. This rearrangement joins TRBV15 to TRBJ2-7, with a tentative D call TRBD2 (5 bases). The V end was cut by 1 base, the J end by 2 bases, with 18 bases between. The CDR3 is made up of 17 amino acids. The germline V gene has CDR1 LNHNV and CDR2 YYDKDF (reference sequence). The CDR3 bases are TGTGCCACCAGCAGAGCGGGGAGCGCGGGCCAGGCCTACGAGCAGTACTTC. Residues: CATSRAGSAGQAYEQYF. The entire variable domain, with the rest obtained from reference TRBV15 and TRBJ2-7, is as follows: DAMVIQNPRYQVTQFGKPVTLSCSQTLNHNVMYWYQQKSSQAPKLLFHYYDKDFNNEADTPDNFQSRRPNTSFCFLDIRSPGLGDTAMYLCATSRAGSAGQAYEQYFGPGTRLTVT.

This clone was counted between two and nine times. The chain joins TRBV20-1 to TRBJ1-5; tentative D call: TRBD1 (5 bases). The CDR3 is 11 residues long. V lost 3 bases to trimming and J lost 9 bases, with 9 bases between them. The V gene's germline CDR1 is DFQATT and CDR2 SNEGSKA (reference sequence). CDR3 in amino acids: CSASQGSPQHF. The CDR3 DNA reads as TGCAGTGCTAGCCAGGGATCGCCCCAGCATTTT.

The rearrangement joins TRBV5-6 to TRBJ1-2, with no clear D. The CDR3 sequence is 13 residues long. CDR1 is SGHDT and CDR2 is YYEEEE in the germline V gene. Trimming cost V 2 bases and J 4 bases, with 9 bases left between them. CDR3: CASSFFQGYGYTF. CDR3 bases: TGTGCCAGCAGCTTCTTTCAAGGCTATGGCTACACCTTC. The full variable domain, with the rest looked up from reference TRBV5-6 and TRBJ1-2, is DAGVTQSPTHLIKTRGQQVTLRCSPKSGHDTVSWYQQALGQGPQFIFQYYEEEERQRGNFPDRFSGHQFPNYSSELNVNALLLGDSALYLCASSFFQGYGYTFGSGTRLTVV.

This clone appeared a single time. The V call is TRBV28, the J call TRBJ2-6; 8 nucleotides match TRBD2. Germline assignment: CDR1 MDHEN and CDR2 SYDVKM. The CDR3 covers 16 residues. The V segment lost 2 bases and the J segment 2 bases; nucleotides outside the gene matches: 2. The DNA for the CDR3 is TGTGCCAGCAGTTTAGGCGGGAGGACTGGGGCCAACGTCCTGACTTTC. Translation: CASSLGGRTGANVLTF.

The V gene is TRBV10-3, the J gene TRBJ2-3; 13 bases are a match to TRBD2. Germline V CDR1 and CDR2: ENHRY, SYGVKD. J gave up 2 bases and V 2 bases, and 7 bases lay outside the gene matches. This CDR3 is built from 18 residues. For the CDR3, the DNA is TGTGCCATCAGTGAGACTAGGACTAGCGGGAGCCCCACAGATACGCAGTATTTT. This encodes CAISETRTSGSPTDTQYF.

The rearrangement joins TRBV7-2 to TRBJ1-4; TRBD1 is a possible D gene (5 bases). The CDR3 sequence is 15 residues long. Germline loops: CDR1 SGHTA, CDR2 FQGNSA. The V end lost 1 base, the J end lost 5 bases, and 11 bases lay between the germline ends. The CDR3, as DNA: TGTGCCAGCAGCTTAGGACAGCTGATAAATGAAAAACTGTTTTTT. Its protein product is CASSLGQLINEKLFF.

V and J are TRBV2 and TRBJ1-3; TRBD1 might be the D (6 bases). The CDR3 runs 15 residues. Per germline, CDR1 SNHLY and CDR2 FYNNEI. The ends were cut back, 6 bases at V and 4 bases at J, with 16 bases in the middle. As DNA, the CDR3 is TGTGCCAGCAGGAGGGGGGACTCCCCAGGAAACACCATATATTTT. Protein product: CASRRGDSPGNTIYF.

This chain connects TRBV28 to TRBJ1-5; D uncertain. Trimming removed 5 bases from V and 3 bases from J, with 14 bases in between. Germline-derived CDR1 and CDR2 are MDHEN and SYDVKM. This CDR3 comprises 15 residues. CDR3 amino acids: CASSPVGPINQPQHF. The CDR3 coding sequence is TGTGCCAGCAGTCCAGTTGGACCGATCAATCAGCCCCAGCATTTT. Based on the CDR3 plus reference TRBV28 and TRBJ1-5, the full variable domain is DVKVTQSSRYLVKRTGEKVFLECVQDMDHENMFWYRQDPGLGLRLIYFSYDVKMKEKGDIPEGYSVSREKKERFSLILESASTNQTSMYLCASSPVGPINQPQHFGDGTRLSIL.

J is TRBJ2-7 and V is TRBV4-1, with TRBD2 matching over 8 bases. Germline CDR1 reads MGHRA; CDR2 reads YSYEKL. This CDR3 region has 15 residues. Trimming removed 1 base from V and 2 bases from J; junction bases left unmatched: 4. CDR3 nucleotide sequence: TGCGCCAGCAGCCAAGTATCGACTAGCGCCTACGAGCAGTACTTC. Protein product: CASSQVSTSAYEQYF.

This rearrangement joins TRBV5-4 to TRBJ2-7; TRBD2 is a possible D gene (6 bases). The germline V gene has CDR1 SGHNT and CDR2 YYREEE (reference sequence). This CDR3 has 15 residues. The V end was cut by 4 bases, the J end by 0 bases, with 14 bases between. CDR3 nucleotide sequence: TGTGCCAGCAGCGTGGGAGGATTTGGCTCCTACGAGCAGTACTTC. The encoded protein is CASSVGGFGSYEQYF.

This clone was recorded once. V usage is TRBV28 and J usage is TRBJ2-6; 7 bases map to TRBD1. V was pared by 3 bases and J by 1 base, with 12 bases of the junction left unmatched. CDR1 and CDR2 from the germline V gene are MDHEN and SYDVKM. The CDR3 sequence is 19 residues long. CDR3 DNA: TGTGCCAGCAGTTTTCCCCGGGACAGCCCTTATTCTGGGGCCAACGTCCTGACTTTC. Protein: CASSFPRDSPYSGANVLTF. Supplemented by reference TRBV28 and TRBJ2-6, the full variable domain reads DVKVTQSSRYLVKRTGEKVFLECVQDMDHENMFWYRQDPGLGLRLIYFSYDVKMKEKGDIPEGYSVSREKKERFSLILESASTNQTSMYLCASSFPRDSPYSGANVLTFGAGSRLTVL.

This chain uses TRBV2 with TRBJ1-5, with D possibly being TRBD1 (5 bases). The CDR3 runs 14 residues. Germline CDR1 and CDR2: SNHLY and FYNNEI. V was clipped by 3 bases and J by 2 bases, with 8 bases between them. The CDR3 DNA is TGTGCCAGCAGTGACGGGGACGGCAATCAGCCCCAGCATTTT. Translation: CASSDGDGNQPQHF. Based on the CDR3 plus reference TRBV2 and TRBJ1-5, the full variable domain is EPEVTQTPSHQVTQMGQEVILRCVPISNHLYFYWYRQILGQKVEFLVSFYNNEISEKSEIFDDQFSVERPDGSNFTLKIRSTKLEDSAMYFCASSDGDGNQPQHFGDGTRLSIL.

This clone was detected only once. V is TRBV7-8 and J is TRBJ2-6; a possible D gene is TRBD2 (5 bases). This CDR3 is 14 amino acids long. CDR1 and CDR2 from the germline V gene are SGHVS and FQNEAQ. The V end lost 7 bases, the J end lost 3 bases, and 10 bases lay between the germline ends. The CDR3 bases are TGTGCCAGCAACGAGGGAGTTGGGGCCAACGTCCTGACTTTC. Its translation is CASNEGVGANVLTF.

The rearrangement links TRBV7-9 to TRBJ2-2; TRBD1 is a possible D gene (6 bases). V was cut by 2 bases and J by 2 bases, with 21 bases left in between. The germline V gene encodes CDR1 SEHNR and CDR2 FQNEAQ (reference sequence). CDR3 length: 19 amino acids. In nucleotides, the CDR3 is TGTGCCAGCAGCTTATTTTGGTCCCCCGGACAGATCAACACCGGGGAGCTGTTTTTT. Translated: CASSLFWSPGQINTGELFF.

About this clone itself: This CDR3 is also generated by other DNA sequences in the sample. The rearrangement joins TRBV9 to TRBJ1-5; D is unresolved. CDR3 size: 15 residues. V was clipped by 0 bases and J by 0 bases, with 7 bases between them. Germline V gene data show CDR1 as SGDLS and CDR2 as YYNGEE. The CDR3 is CASSVGAASNQPQHF. CDR3 DNA: TGTGCCAGCAGCGTAGGGGCAGCTAGCAATCAGCCCCAGCATTTT.